The source of this T cell receptor beta chain is a study of cytomegalovirus exposure and HLA in healthy donors (dated by TCRdb to about 2017). Context from the whole study: An earlier analysis of several hundred of the donors reported roughly 270 Gb of sequence data and some 100 million unique TCR beta sequences from about 200 million T cells. Donor age, sex, ethnicity and CMV serostatus were compiled alongside the repertoire data. The study combined high-throughput TCR immunosequencing, statistical association of individual TCRs with disease status, and machine learning to predict cytomegalovirus infection status. The T cell repertoires of several hundred subjects were profiled by immunosequencing and related to cytomegalovirus serostatus. Across about 370 genotyped donors of the cohort, an average of about 200,000 unique TCR beta nucleotide sequences per donor were sequenced, and roughly 20% of those sequences were non-productive. Among the roughly 400 genotyped donors, approximately 76% belonged to the genetic ancestry cluster associated with self-reported Caucasian donors. Five DR-DQ haplotypes were treated as single units for association and clustering because of strong linkage in the cohort. Every repertoire in the discovery cohort had been generated on one and the same sequencing platform. Besides the first cohort of 666 subjects, a separate validation cohort made up of 90 to 150 different subjects was used. The study aimed to test whether signatures of past pathogen exposure could be identified by cataloging public T cell receptors. A later genetic analysis used genome-wide SNP genotypes for about three fifths of the 666 donors, treating that subset as a discovery cohort. To study patterns of TCR occurrence, a later analysis re-analyzed previously published TCR beta repertoires from around 700 donors and added high-resolution HLA genotyping. Class I and class II HLA loci were covered by the typing at four-digit resolution. In the later analysis, no new phenotypic data were used to find candidate immune exposures; instead, reliance was placed on TCR beta sequences and their occurrence across donors. Around 320 gigabases of sequencing data and approximately 85 million unique TCR sequences were included in an early release covering about 700 HLA-typed donors. In an earlier analysis of roughly 580 of the donors, high-throughput TCR beta sequencing was used to judge whether each TCR beta V gene segment behaved as functional or pseudogenic. The number of donors typed differed by locus, with roughly 620-630 for A, B, C, DRB1 and DQB1, 522 for DQA1, 600 to 610 for DPA1, and over 400 for DPB1. Summary of the overall study and its limitations: The 87-base-pair reads could not distinguish some IMGT-functional V segments, including TRBV6-2 and TRBV6-3, so those segments were excluded. A further reported finding was that TCR beta sequences accurately predicted the HLA-A and HLA-B alleles for most subjects in the first cohort. Because some donors lacked HLA typing at each locus, the association tests relied only on the typed subset. Correlated functional status among segregating V segments might be attributable to linkage disequilibrium, but an unknown experimental factor could not be ruled out. Roughly uniform sequencing depth across donors was assumed in presence/absence analyses, although this assumption may not hold. This cohort had only TCR beta chains sequenced, and the lack of alpha or paired-chain data limited which features could be detected. V-gene and J-gene trimming of TCR beta chains was associated with a missense DCLRE1C variant in a later genetic analysis, and the association was replicated in an independent cohort. A later analysis found that HLA-associated TCR beta chains were more clonally expanded and had lower generation probabilities than equally common non-associated chains. About 17 rarely observed V segments, including chromosome 9 orphons, were excluded from the earlier analysis of about 610 of the donors because counts were too low. A total of around 150 TCR beta chains were listed by the study as associated with cytomegalovirus. In both the original and validation cohorts, the classifier was reported to diagnose cytomegalovirus status with high specificity and sensitivity. According to a later analysis, parvovirus B19, influenza, CMV and Epstein-Barr virus appeared linked to several top co-occurrence clusters. In an earlier analysis of around 600 of the donors, most TCR beta V segments appeared in productive rearrangements about 87% or about 30% of the time, broadly matching IMGT annotations. While some public TCRs were present in many individuals, most TCR sequences turned up only very rarely across donors. Strong co-occurrence of HLA alleles, especially DR and DQ, made assigning TCR associations to individual alleles difficult. It was suggested by the authors that the approach could potentially be generalized to other disease states and immunological phenotypes. A few of the identified cytomegalovirus-associated TCR beta chains were confirmed in vitro to be specific for cytomegalovirus antigens. For the cohort, immune exposure information was limited to CMV serostatus. A cluster of highly shared sequence variants was judged likely to be a technical artifact of the sequencing pipeline. In a later analysis, most CMV-associated TCR beta chains were found to appear HLA-restricted, with HLA associations seemingly driven largely by CMV exposure. According to a later genetic analysis, donors in an Asian-associated ancestry cluster had fewer N-insertions in productive TCRs than the approximately 650-donor mean. Specific HLA alleles were associated with around 18,000 TCR beta sequences at a false discovery rate of 0.05 in a later analysis. In a later analysis, TCR association rates were found to vary across HLA loci, with the most associated TCRs seen for DRB1 alleles and the fewest for HLA-C alleles.

CDR1 and CDR2, per the germline V gene, are MNHEY and SVGAGI. The CDR3 runs 15 amino acids, cysteine and phenylalanine included. Only the CDR3 DNA stays, 45 bases, in frame from base 1. Trimming leaves V shorter by 6 bases and J shorter by 7 bases, with the junction holding 9 bases beyond the gene matches. Library creation used the immunoSEQ multiplex PCR assay. The multiplex PCR relied on a mix of 60 forward primers for TCR Vbeta segments and 13 reverse primers for TCR Jbeta segments. Amplification of the CDR3 region of rearranged TCR beta genes was performed with a multiplex PCR assay on genomic DNA. The amplified TCR beta libraries were sequenced on the Illumina HiSeq System as 87-base-pair reads. The authors' analysis ran thus. A later analysis tallied some 79 million unique TCR beta chains across the 666 repertoires, and about 12 million of those chains were shared by two or more donors. Raw reads were error-corrected and collapsed into unique sequences with a nearest-neighbor algorithm that merged closely related sequences to remove PCR and sequencing errors. To assign V, D and J gene segments, CDR3 sequences were aligned to IMGT reference sequences. Each retained sequence needed at least a six-nucleotide match to both a V gene segment and a J gene segment. A rearrangement was called productive if the CDR3 had no stop codons and remained in frame with V and J, and every other rearrangement was called non-productive. Following IMGT convention, CDR3 was defined as the stretch from the second conserved V-encoded cysteine to the conserved J-encoded phenylalanine. Sequences without an unambiguous match to a single V gene segment were excluded from the earlier analysis of approximately 600 of the donors. An earlier analysis of several hundred of the donors classified V segments as functional when productive rearrangements were above 56.7% and as segregating when the standard deviation between donors was above 5%. A statistical classification framework was built to diagnose cytomegalovirus status from the catalog of TCR beta chain sequences. In a later analysis, V and J genes were assigned by comparing TCR nucleotide sequences against IMGT/GENE-DB human TR gene sequences. Using the TCRdist pipeline, a later analysis assigned CDR3 sequences along with most-parsimonious VDJ recombination scenarios. In a later analysis, each TCR beta chain was defined by its CDR3 amino acid sequence together with its V-gene family, and reads lacking a unique V-gene family were excluded. As a way to deal with suspected cross-contamination and a sequencing artifact, a later analysis dropped 450 to 600 nucleotide sequences that were highly shared and had low generation probability. For each public chain, a later analysis derived a clonal expansion index from normalized ranks of inferred template counts within each repertoire. Generation probabilities in a later analysis came from a VDJ recombination model fitted to out-of-frame rearrangements, and those results were checked against IGoR. In a later analysis, TCR-TCR, TCR-HLA and TCR-CMV co-occurrence was scored with hypergeometric tests, and a repertoire-size bias correction was applied to TCR pairs. To estimate false discovery rates, a later analysis permuted the HLA or CMV assignments 20 times. In a later analysis, co-occurring TCRs were grouped with DBSCAN, and TCRdist sequence similarity was added when clustering was performed within HLA-allele-positive subsets. Co-occurrence clustering excluded repertoires with fewer than 30,000 or more than 120,000 public chains, plus five with anomalous nucleotide sharing. The table was pulled from immuneACCESS by TCRdb, which kept in-frame rearrangements only. Such tables lose some clones; where checked, under half of the loss comes from unresolved V genes, and the rest has no known cause. V, J and clone size are taken as reported in that table, and D and trimming were inferred from the DNA itself. Here the sample has around 90,000 clones; roughly 80% occur a single time. The ten largest make up approximately 2.8% of the sample.

The cohort comprised more than 550 healthy bone marrow donors. At the time of sampling, every cohort member was nominally healthy, though immune exposures that went unrecorded were likely present. The donor was CMV seronegative and was included in the group of 352 seronegative cohort members. Each donor provided a peripheral blood sample, and peripheral blood mononuclear cells were used for TCR beta sequencing. The Qiagen DNeasy Blood Extraction Kit was used to extract genomic DNA from the blood cell samples. To note about this clone: Its target antigen remains unknown. Base-call qualities are not available, and no considerably larger clone is one nucleotide away.

Recombination joined TRBV6-5 with TRBJ1-6, with TRBD1 matching 7 junction bases. The sample consisted of PBMCs. The receptor's source is a man aged 25-40 years in good health and CMV-seronegative. For the CDR3, the sequence is CASRPTGLGNSPLHF. The nucleotide sequence reads TGTGCCAGCAGACCGACAGGGTTGGGAAATTCACCCCTCCACTTT.